The present T cell receptor beta chain was sequenced within a study of control samples from healthy donors and cancer patients. Germline assignment: CDR1 SGDLS and CDR2 YYNGEE. The CDR3 spans 17 residues. With 2 bases clipped from V and 2 bases from J, the junction kept 9 bases outside the gene matches. Libraries were prepared by immunoSEQ multiplex PCR; TCRdb keeps only in-frame clonotypes and omits some of them. Of more than 95,000 clones in the sample, 83% were seen once. The J gene is TRBJ1-3, the V gene TRBV9, with 8 bases matching TRBD1. This clonotype was obtained from a woman in her 50s in good health. Sequencing input: blood. The CDR3 loop reads CASSVQPRGLAGNTIYF. CDR3 nucleotide sequence: TGTGCCAGCAGCGTTCAACCCAGGGGGCTTGCTGGAAACACCATATATTTT.